A single sample gave rise to the 8 T cell receptor beta chains below, sequenced in a study of T cells in Graves' hyperthyroidism and ophthalmopathy. What was amplified from RNA transcripts were TCR beta CDR3 regions. When the TCR CDR3 underwent first-round RT-PCR, the HTBI primer set was used. TCRdb re-derived calls from the multiplex PCR reads in MiXCR, one entry per CDR3 protein. The data hold 690,000 or so distinct CDR3 sequences, with 18% observed a single time. The sequenced material came from blood. The receptors originated from a woman between 50 and 59 years old with Graves' hyperthyroidism that later progressed to Graves' ophthalmopathy.

This clonotype was counted ten times or more. This chain uses TRBV27 with TRBJ1-2; D is undetermined. Germline-derived CDR1 and CDR2 are MNHEY and SMNVEV (reference sequence). The ends were cut back, 7 bases at V and 5 bases at J, with 17 bases in the middle. The CDR3 runs 14 residues. The CDR3 DNA follows: TGTGCCAGCAAAATACAACCCGGGGTTTATGGCTACACCTTC. Translated: CASKIQPGVYGYTF.

This clonotype was detected many times. The chain combines TRBV11-2 with TRBJ2-5; a weak D match, TRBD1 (5 bases). The CDR3 runs to 12 residues. V lost 8 bases and J lost 7, with 14 bases in between. Per germline, CDR1 SGHAT and CDR2 FQNNGV. The CDR3: CASAVDMGTQYF. The CDR3 nucleotides are TGTGCCAGCGCCGTGGACATGGGGACCCAGTACTTC. Variable domain in full (rest from reference TRBV11-2 and TRBJ2-5): EAGVAQSPRYKIIEKRQSVAFWCNPISGHATLYWYQQILGQGPKLLIQFQNNGVVDDSQLPKDRFSAERLKGVDSTLKIQPAKLEDSAVYLCASAVDMGTQYFGPGTRLLVL.

This clonotype has just a few counts. The V and J genes are TRBV9 and TRBJ1-1; the match to TRBD1 covers 9 bases. V lost 2 bases and J lost 0; bases outside the gene matches: 5. CDR1 and CDR2 from the germline V gene are SGDLS and YYNGEE. This CDR3 is 16 amino acids long. This CDR3 is CASSVGTGKMNTEAFF. The CDR3 DNA sequence: TGTGCCAGCAGCGTGGGGACAGGGAAAATGAACACTGAAGCTTTCTTT.

This rearrangement joins TRBV19 to TRBJ1-1; 7 bases match TRBD1. Unmatched junction bases numbered 11, after V lost 8 bases and J lost 2 bases. The CDR3 covers 15 residues. Germline CDR1 reads LNHDA; CDR2 reads SQIVND (reference sequence). CDR3 sequence reads: CASHSPGQKNTEAFF. CDR3 DNA sequence: TGTGCCAGTCACAGTCCGGGACAGAAAAACACTGAAGCTTTCTTT.

There are a few counts of this clonotype. DNA for the CDR3: TGTGCCAGTAGCCTATTGAGTGGGCAGCCCCAGCATTTT. Protein product: CASSLLSGQPQHF. This chain joins TRBV19 and TRBJ1-5; D is ambiguous. CDR3 length: 13 residues. Germline values: CDR1 LNHDA, CDR2 SQIVND (reference sequence). The germline V and J ends were trimmed by 6 bases and 7 bases, with 13 bases remaining between them.

V gene TRBV3-1 combines with J gene TRBJ2-3; D is perhaps TRBD1 (6 bases). V gave up 0 bases and J gave up 2 bases, with 12 bases separating them. This CDR3 has 16 residues. From germline, CDR1 is LGHDT and CDR2 YNNKEL (reference sequence). This chain's CDR3 is CASSQEGQGYTDTQYF. The CDR3 coding sequence is TGTGCCAGCAGCCAAGAAGGCCAGGGGTACACAGATACGCAGTATTTT.

This clonotype was observed a handful of times. The CDR3 DNA reads as TGCGCCAGCAGTGCCGACAGGGTGAAAGGGGAGCTGTTTTTT. Translated, it gives CASSADRVKGELFF. The rearrangement joins TRBV10-2 to TRBJ2-2; 7 bases line up with TRBD1. The CDR3 covers 14 residues. Germline V CDR1 and CDR2: WSHSY, SAAADI. The trim removed 4 bases at V and 8 bases at J, leaving 7 bases unmatched.

The V and J genes are TRBV24-1 and TRBJ2-6; D not resolved. Germline CDR1 is KGHDR and CDR2 is SFDVKD. The CDR3 consists of 16 residues. V lost 4 bases and J 0 bases, leaving 9 bases between the germline ends. CDR3 coding DNA: TGTGCCACCAGTGAGTTTACCATCTCTGGGGCCAACGTCCTGACTTTC. Encoded protein: CATSEFTISGANVLTF.